This is a list of T cell receptor beta chains from one sample in a study of blood T cells in healthy people across ages. TCRdb recomputed calls from the 5' RACE reads with MiXCR, one row per CDR3 protein. The sample carries about 970,000 distinct CDR3 sequences, around 54% recorded once. Specimen: blood. Every receptor here comes from a woman aged 55-70 years in good health. The CDR3 runs from the conserved cysteine through the conserved F or W. Each record gives: V gene, J gene, D gene, clone size, CDR3 DNA, CDR3 protein. A D gene is named only where the DNA matches it firmly. For some rows the clone size is stated as once, few or many, or as a class when expanded; others skip it.

V gene: TRBV20-1; J gene: TRBJ1-2; D gene: TRBD1; clone size: -; CDR3 DNA: TGCAGTGCTCCCAGGACAGGGCACTATGGCTACACCTTC; CDR3 protein: CSAPRTGHYGYTF
V gene: TRBV15; J gene: TRBJ1-2; D gene: -; clone size: -; CDR3 DNA: TGTGCCACCAGCAGTGGCGGGGGAGCTCATGGCTACACCTTC; CDR3 protein: CATSSGGGAHGYTF
V gene: TRBV28; J gene: TRBJ2-1; D gene: -; clone size: -; CDR3 DNA: TGCTATAGCAGCGACAACAATGAGCAGTTCTTC; CDR3 protein: CYSSDNNEQFF
V gene: TRBV28; J gene: TRBJ2-1; D gene: -; clone size: many; CDR3 DNA: TGTGCCAGCGGTTCAGGGGGGGATGACAATGAGCAGTTCTTC; CDR3 protein: CASGSGGDDNEQFF
V gene: TRBV27; J gene: TRBJ2-7; D gene: -; clone size: few; CDR3 DNA: TGTGCCAGCAGTATACCCGGGGTTTCCGAGCAGTACTTC; CDR3 protein: CASSIPGVSEQYF
V gene: TRBV6-5; J gene: TRBJ2-3; D gene: -; clone size: few; CDR3 DNA: TGTGCCAGCAGTTACTCCGGGGTAGCGGAAGTCCCATGGGGCACAGATACGCAGTATTTT; CDR3 protein: CASSYSGVAEVPWGTDTQYF
V gene: TRBV5-1; J gene: TRBJ2-1; D gene: -; clone size: -; CDR3 DNA: TGCGCCAGCAGCTTGTCAGGACCTCGGGATGAGCAGTTCTTC; CDR3 protein: CASSLSGPRDEQFF
V gene: TRBV20-1; J gene: TRBJ2-3; D gene: -; clone size: -; CDR3 DNA: TGCAGTGCTAGAGTTCCACCACCAGGCACAGATACGCAGTATTTT; CDR3 protein: CSARVPPPGTDTQYF
V gene: TRBV6-2/TRBV6-3; J gene: TRBJ2-5; D gene: -; clone size: -; CDR3 DNA: TGTGCCAGCAAAACAGGTTTGGAGACCCAGTACTTC; CDR3 protein: CASKTGLETQYF
V gene: TRBV7-2; J gene: TRBJ2-5; D gene: TRBD2; clone size: few; CDR3 DNA: TGTGCCAGCAGCTTAGCGCTCGGGAGGGCCGGCGAGACCCAGTACTTC; CDR3 protein: CASSLALGRAGETQYF
V gene: TRBV4-2; J gene: TRBJ2-5; D gene: TRBD1; clone size: -; CDR3 DNA: TGTGCCAGCAGCCAAGATCTCCAGGGGGCATGTGAGACCCAGTACTTC; CDR3 protein: CASSQDLQGACETQYF
V gene: TRBV20-1; J gene: TRBJ2-1; D gene: TRBD2; clone size: -; CDR3 DNA: TGCAGTGCTGCCCCGGGACTAGCGGCTTACGAGCAGTTCTTC; CDR3 protein: CSAAPGLAAYEQFF
V gene: TRBV6-1; J gene: TRBJ2-5; D gene: -; clone size: once; CDR3 DNA: TGTGCCAGCAGGGCAGCCCAAGAGACCCAGTACTTC; CDR3 protein: CASRAAQETQYF
V gene: TRBV7-8; J gene: TRBJ2-5; D gene: -; clone size: -; CDR3 DNA: TGTGCCAGCAGCCGAAAGGAGGGGGTCCAAGAGACCCAGTACTTC; CDR3 protein: CASSRKEGVQETQYF
V gene: TRBV7-9; J gene: TRBJ2-7; D gene: -; clone size: -; CDR3 DNA: TGTGCCAGCAGCCCAGCTGCCGAGCAGTACTTC; CDR3 protein: CASSPAAEQYF
V gene: TRBV11-2; J gene: TRBJ2-6; D gene: -; clone size: -; CDR3 DNA: TGTGCCAGCAGCCCCCCTAGGCGGGAAACTGGGGCCAACGTCCTGACTTTC; CDR3 protein: CASSPPRRETGANVLTF
V gene: TRBV11-2; J gene: TRBJ2-1; D gene: -; clone size: few; CDR3 DNA: TGTGCCAGCAGCTTAGAAGATGAGCAGTTCTTC; CDR3 protein: CASSLEDEQFF
V gene: TRBV2; J gene: TRBJ2-5; D gene: -; clone size: few; CDR3 DNA: TGTGCCAGCAGTGAAGGGCAGGGGGAGACCCAGTACTTC; CDR3 protein: CASSEGQGETQYF
V gene: TRBV10-3; J gene: TRBJ1-2; D gene: -; clone size: -; CDR3 DNA: TGTGCCATCAGTGAGTCCCGGGACGGAATTAACTATGGCTACACCTTC; CDR3 protein: CAISESRDGINYGYTF
V gene: TRBV4-3; J gene: TRBJ2-7; D gene: -; clone size: few; CDR3 DNA: TGCGCCAGCAGCCAAGGGAAACAGGGTCTCTACGAGCAGTACTTC; CDR3 protein: CASSQGKQGLYEQYF
V gene: TRBV13; J gene: TRBJ2-5; D gene: -; clone size: once; CDR3 DNA: TGTGTCAGCAGCTCGTCGCTGGGGGAGGAGACCCAGTACTTC; CDR3 protein: CVSSSSLGEETQYF
V gene: TRBV21-1; J gene: TRBJ2-1; D gene: -; clone size: -; CDR3 DNA: TGTGCCAGCAGCAACCGTGAACGGTCCTACAATGAGCAGTTCTTT; CDR3 protein: CASSNRERSYNEQFF
V gene: TRBV7-3; J gene: TRBJ2-1; D gene: -; clone size: -; CDR3 DNA: TGTGCCAGCAGCTTAGTGGACGGGGAGCAGTTCTTC; CDR3 protein: CASSLVDGEQFF
V gene: TRBV7-2; J gene: TRBJ2-1; D gene: -; clone size: -; CDR3 DNA: TGTGCCTGCAGCTTGAGGGCCGATTACAATGAGCAGTTCTTC; CDR3 protein: CACSLRADYNEQFF
V gene: TRBV27; J gene: TRBJ2-5; D gene: TRBD2; clone size: few; CDR3 DNA: TGTGCCAGCAGTCCCCGAGAAGCGGGAGAAGAGACCCAGTACTTC; CDR3 protein: CASSPREAGEETQYF
V gene: TRBV28; J gene: TRBJ2-7; D gene: -; clone size: -; CDR3 DNA: TGTGCCAGCAGCACTAGTGGGCCCAAAAAAATTCAGTACTTC; CDR3 protein: CASSTSGPKKIQYF
V gene: TRBV4-1; J gene: TRBJ1-2; D gene: -; clone size: few; CDR3 DNA: TGCGCCAGCAGCCAAGAACACAGGAGGGGCTATGGCTACACCTTC; CDR3 protein: CASSQEHRRGYGYTF
V gene: TRBV7-2; J gene: TRBJ2-4; D gene: TRBD2; clone size: few; CDR3 DNA: TGTGCCAGCAGCTCTAGTGGACTAGCGGATTGGATCCCTTTGCAGTACTTC; CDR3 protein: CASSSSGLADWIPLQYF
V gene: TRBV5-1; J gene: TRBJ2-7; D gene: TRBD1; clone size: -; CDR3 DNA: TGCGCCAGCAGCTTGGATTTCAGGACAGGGACGTACTTC; CDR3 protein: CASSLDFRTGTYF
V gene: TRBV4-1; J gene: TRBJ2-7; D gene: TRBD2; clone size: -; CDR3 DNA: TGCGCCAGCAGCCCCCGGAGCGGGGAGGAGTACGAGCAGTACTTC; CDR3 protein: CASSPRSGEEYEQYF
V gene: TRBV20-1; J gene: TRBJ2-1; D gene: TRBD2; clone size: -; CDR3 DNA: TGCAGTGCTGATGGGGCGGGGGGAGGGCCGAGGCACAATGAGCAGTTCTTC; CDR3 protein: CSADGAGGGPRHNEQFF
V gene: TRBV13; J gene: TRBJ1-4; D gene: -; clone size: -; CDR3 DNA: TGTGCCAGCAGCCCCTTGGGGTCTGAAAAACTGTTTTTT; CDR3 protein: CASSPLGSEKLFF
V gene: TRBV29-1; J gene: TRBJ2-7; D gene: TRBD2; clone size: few; CDR3 DNA: TGCAGCGTTGGGGGTATTGTAAGCGGGAGGGCTCGGGGTGAGCAGTACTTC; CDR3 protein: CSVGGIVSGRARGEQYF
V gene: TRBV4-3; J gene: TRBJ2-3; D gene: -; clone size: many; CDR3 DNA: TGCGCCAGCAGCCAAGATCTGGCAGCCGCGGGGACAGATACGCAGTATTTT; CDR3 protein: CASSQDLAAAGTDTQYF
V gene: TRBV20-1; J gene: TRBJ1-4; D gene: -; clone size: few; CDR3 DNA: TGCAGTGCTAAGATAACTACTAATGAAAAACTGTTTTTT; CDR3 protein: CSAKITTNEKLFF
V gene: TRBV7-9; J gene: TRBJ2-3; D gene: TRBD1; clone size: -; CDR3 DNA: TGTGCCAGCAGCCTTGACCGGGACAGGGTTTCAGATACGCAGTATTTT; CDR3 protein: CASSLDRDRVSDTQYF
V gene: TRBV6-2/TRBV6-3; J gene: TRBJ2-3; D gene: TRBD1; clone size: few; CDR3 DNA: TGTGCCAGCAGTTACCGGATGACAGGGGTGGATACGCAGTATTTT; CDR3 protein: CASSYRMTGVDTQYF
V gene: TRBV27; J gene: TRBJ2-5; D gene: -; clone size: -; CDR3 DNA: TGTGCCAGCAGTTTAGGGGGGCTGTTTAGAGAGACCCAGTACTTC; CDR3 protein: CASSLGGLFRETQYF
V gene: TRBV29-1; J gene: TRBJ2-7; D gene: -; clone size: -; CDR3 DNA: TGCAGCGTTGAAGGGGTCGGGTCAGCCTACGAGCAGTACTTC; CDR3 protein: CSVEGVGSAYEQYF
V gene: TRBV6-6; J gene: TRBJ2-7; D gene: -; clone size: -; CDR3 DNA: TGTGCCAGCAGTCTCGTTACAGGTGAAGAGCAGTACTTC; CDR3 protein: CASSLVTGEEQYF
V gene: TRBV12-3/TRBV12-4; J gene: TRBJ1-4; D gene: -; clone size: -; CDR3 DNA: TGTGCCAGCAGTCTTTCTAATGAAAAACTGTTTTTT; CDR3 protein: CASSLSNEKLFF